Listed here are 15 T cell receptor beta chains from one sample, sequenced in a study of CD8 T cells in ankylosing spondylitis. TCRdb reprocessed the 5' RACE reads with MiXCR, giving one entry per CDR3 protein. The sample carries around 150,000 distinct CDR3 sequences, about 16% recorded once. Sequencing was done on a sample of blood, either unsorted or a sorted T cell fraction (not recorded which). Receptor source: a male donor with ankylosing spondylitis or in good health (not recorded which).

This clonotype was seen a few times. V and J are TRBV7-9 and TRBJ2-2; no definite D call. The CDR3 runs to 13 residues. Trimming took off 0 bases at V and 6 bases at J, with 5 bases between the two ends. The germline V gene has CDR1 SEHNR and CDR2 FQNEAQ (reference sequence). CDR3 sequence (DNA): TGTGCCAGCAGCTTAGCAGGGCCCGGGGAGCTGTTTTTT. It is translated as CASSLAGPGELFF.

This clonotype has more than one count but fewer than ten. The gene calls are TRBV7-9 and TRBJ1-1; D unresolved. This CDR3 is 12 amino acids long. Deletions cut 0 bases from V and 11 bases from J, with 10 bases between. The V gene's germline CDR1 is SEHNR and CDR2 FQNEAQ (reference sequence). The CDR3 region has the DNA TGTGCCAGCAGCTTAGCCGGGTTTGACGCTTTCTTT. It specifies CASSLAGFDAFF.

In the case of this clonotype: Its ends do not fully match the called genes, so a read error is possible. The V call is TRBV5-4, the J call TRBJ2-5; the match to TRBD2 covers 8 bases. The CDR3 has 15 residues. Germline CDR1 and CDR2: SGHNT and YYREEE (reference sequence). The CDR3 bases are TGTACCAGCAGATTGACTAGCGCCTCCCAAGAGACCCAGTACTTC. Its protein is CTSRLTSASQETQYF.

In its sample, this clonotype was seen many times. The chain couples TRBV12-3 or TRBV12-4 to TRBJ2-1; a weak D match, TRBD2 (6 bases). Trimming removed 7 bases at V and 4 bases at J, with 20 bases between. This CDR3 comprises 16 residues. CDR3 DNA sequence: TGTGCCAGCAATCGCGGGACGGTTTACGGATACAATGAGCAGTTCTTC. It specifies CASNRGTVYGYNEQFF.

This clonotype occurred many times. The chain is built from TRBV29-1 and TRBJ2-7, with TRBD2 identical over 10 bases. CDR1 SQVTM and CDR2 ANQGSEA come from the germline V gene. The CDR3 sequence is 13 residues long. Trimming removed 4 bases from V and 3 bases from J; junction bases left unmatched: 3. CDR3 sequence: CSVVLAGFYEQYF. The CDR3 DNA follows: TGCAGCGTTGTACTAGCGGGATTCTACGAGCAGTACTTC.

The chain's CDR3 is CASSYTRAQETQYF. CDR3 bases: TGTGCCAGCAGTTACACCAGGGCCCAAGAGACCCAGTACTTC. J is TRBJ2-5 and V is TRBV6-5; D is perhaps TRBD1 (5 bases). The V end lost 2 bases, the J end lost 1 base, and 8 bases lay between the germline ends. CDR3 length equals 14 residues. CDR1 and CDR2 from the germline V gene are MNHEY and SVGAGI.

This clonotype showed up just a few times. This sequence joins TRBV10-3 and TRBJ2-1, with 8 bases matching TRBD2. With 6 bases clipped from V and 0 bases from J, the junction kept 4 bases outside the gene matches. This CDR3 is built from 15 residues. CDR1 is ENHRY, CDR2 SYGVKD, per germline. CDR3 DNA: TGTGCCATCAGCGGGAGGGAGAGCTCCTACAATGAGCAGTTCTTC. The encoded protein is CAISGRESSYNEQFF.

At least ten counts were recorded for this clonotype. The rearrangement uses TRBV29-1 and TRBJ1-1, with 8 bases identical to TRBD1. The ends lost 6 bases at V and 0 bases at J; junction bases unmatched: 9. The germline CDR1 and CDR2 sequences are SQVTM and ANQGSEA. The CDR3 totals 15 residues. CDR3 coding DNA: TGCAGCGTCGGACAGGGAAGCGCACTGAACACTGAAGCTTTCTTT. Its protein product is CSVGQGSALNTEAFF.

In the case of this clonotype: A read error may explain this, as a much larger clone is one base away. The rearrangement joins TRBV12-3 or TRBV12-4 to TRBJ2-3; 11 bases fit TRBD2. The CDR3 loop spans 18 amino acids. CDR3 amino acids: CAISPRTSGLGITDTQYF. The CDR3 DNA follows: TGTGCCATCAGTCCGCGGACTAGCGGGCTAGGAATCACAGATACGCAGTATTTT.

The V gene is TRBV2, the J gene TRBJ2-2, with a possible D match to TRBD2 (5 bases). The CDR3 consists of 15 residues. The V and J ends lost 7 bases and 4 bases respectively, with 16 bases between them. The germline CDR1 and CDR2 sequences are SNHLY and FYNNEI. CDR3 amino acids: CASKVSRAGTGELFF. The CDR3 nucleotides are TGTGCCAGCAAGGTATCGCGGGCGGGCACCGGGGAGCTGTTTTTT.

This clonotype was seen only a few times. CDR3 residues: CASSREAFF. CDR3 coding DNA: TGCGCCAGCAGCCGTGAAGCTTTCTTT. The V gene is TRBV5-1, the J gene TRBJ1-1; D is uncertain. Germline V gene lookup returns CDR1 SGHRS and CDR2 YFSETQ. Deletions cut 4 bases from V and 7 bases from J, with 2 bases between. CDR3 length: 9 amino acids.

This clonotype appeared many times. This chain connects TRBV12-3 or TRBV12-4 to TRBJ1-4, with 7 bases matching TRBD1. The CDR3 spans 14 residues. Unmatched junction bases numbered 4, after V lost 5 bases and J lost 4 bases. CDR3 protein: CASSGGGRNEKLFF. The CDR3 bases are TGTGCCAGCAGTGGAGGGGGCCGTAATGAAAAACTGTTTTTT.

This clonotype was counted between two and nine times. This chain uses TRBV3-1 with TRBJ1-6; 10 bases are shared with TRBD1. The CDR3 covers 14 residues. Germline loops: CDR1 LGHDT, CDR2 YNNKEL (reference sequence). V shed 4 bases and J 13 bases; nucleotides not matched to a gene: 7. The CDR3 nucleotides read TGTGCCAGCAGCCCCCGGGACAGGGGTAACCCCCTCCACTTT. Translation: CASSPRDRGNPLHF.

The table lists this clonotype with many counts. The chain uses TRBV20-1 and TRBJ2-7; maybe TRBD2 (5 bases). Trimming took 1 base from V and 0 from J, leaving 13 bases between them. The CDR3 has 15 amino acids. Germline V gene data show CDR1 as DFQATT and CDR2 as SNEGSKA (reference sequence). In DNA, the CDR3 is TGCAGTGCTAGAGGAGAATTCACTAGCTCCTACGAGCAGTACTTC. As protein: CSARGEFTSSYEQYF.

This clonotype occurred many times. The V call is TRBV9, the J call TRBJ1-3; D possibly corresponds to TRBD1 (5 bases). This CDR3 is built from 12 residues. The ends were cut back, 3 bases at V and 4 bases at J, with 5 bases in the middle. Germline V gene data show CDR1 as SGDLS and CDR2 as YYNGEE. The CDR3 region has the DNA TGTGCCAGCAGCGACAGGGGAAACACCATATATTTT. The encoded protein is CASSDRGNTIYF.